This T cell receptor beta chain came from a study of identifying expanded T cells in peripheral blood. Findings and limits, study-wide: Technical replicates showed around 1.3 changed clones; around 2 weeks roughly 16; four weeks 19. Clone count variance between roughly 2-week samples rose with total template count.

In regard to this clone: Antigen specificity is unknown.

Sequencing used immunoSEQ multiplex PCR; TCRdb keeps in-frame clones, though not all of them. Of 80,000 to 95,000 clones in the sample, about 91% were seen once. Losses at the gene ends were 5 bases for V and 9 bases for J; bases not matched to a gene: 12. Looked up from germline, CDR1 is MDHEN and CDR2 is SYDVKM. The CDR3 is made up of 15 amino acids. Healthy donors had no documented immune events, such as infections, while sampled. This clonotype was obtained from a person aged 18 to 70 in good health. The specimen sequenced was blood. This chain connects TRBV28 to TRBJ1-3; 8 nucleotides match TRBD1. CDR3 DNA: TGTGCCAGCAGTCCGACAGGGGCGTCTATTGGCACCATATATTTT. Protein sequence: CASSPTGASIGTIYF.